This paragraph reports one T cell receptor (beta chain). The sample's treatment: roughly 19 received Ad26.COV2.S at low or high dose, single or two shots; about five received placebo; per-sample allocation not given. On day 63 after the first injection, vaccine and placebo recipients gave samples. TCRdb's table, derived via immunoSEQ multiplex PCR, lists solely in-frame clones and lacks some. The data hold hundreds of thousands of clones, with about 87% observed a single time. Germline-derived CDR1 and CDR2 are SGHTA and FQGTGA. There are 15 residues in the CDR3. V was trimmed by 1 base and J by 0 bases, leaving 7 bases between them. The data were taken from a study of Ad26.COV2.S vaccination and SARS-CoV-2 variants.

This receptor was taken from a person between 18 and 60 years old who received the Ad26.COV2.S COVID-19 vaccine or a placebo. The chain carries TRBV7-3 and TRBJ2-1; D ambiguous. This specimen consisted of peripheral blood, obtained in a trial of Ad26.COV2.S vaccine versus placebo. CDR3 sequence (DNA): TGTGCCAGCAGCTTAATTTTTGGCTCCTACAATGAGCAGTTCTTC. Protein: CASSLIFGSYNEQFF.